The sequence of this TCR beta chain was determined in a study of OX40 agonist ivuxolimab in advanced cancers. V lost 5 bases and J 3 bases, leaving 7 bases between the germline ends. Germline-derived CDR1 and CDR2 are MNHNS and SASEGT. The CDR3 is made up of 12 amino acids. The assay was immunoSEQ multiplex PCR, and TCRdb's table has in-frame clones only and misses some. The table records tens of thousands of clones, 84% of them present only once. Whole-study results and caveats: Both blood CD4+ and CD8+ T cells showed clonal growth by week 6 at 0.1 to 3.0 mg/kg. CD8+ T cells averaged more expanded clones than CD4+.

To note about this clone: Its antigen is still unknown.

This chain links TRBV6-1 with TRBJ1-2, with no clear D. The material sequenced was CD4+ or CD8+ T cells sorted from blood, taken in a trial of the OX40 agonist ivuxolimab. The source is an adult with an advanced solid tumor such as melanoma, head and neck, liver or kidney cancer. The CDR3 spells CASSPGDYGYTF. CDR3 DNA sequence: TGTGCCAGCAGTCCTGGGGACTATGGCTACACCTTC.